The rows below give T cell receptor beta chains drawn from one sample of a study of T cell responses to AZD1222 COVID-19 vaccine. Some clones are missing from TCRdb's copy, which holds only in-frame ones; the method was immunoSEQ multiplex PCR. Of under 70,000 clones in the sample, around four fifths are singletons; the top ten hold around 21%. Sequencing used peripheral blood, obtained on day 0 of AZD1222 vaccination. Receptors originate from an adult in good health. Each CDR3 is given with its conserved first and last residue. A D gene is named only where the DNA matches it firmly. The size of a clone is reported for some rows only, either as once, few or many, or as a class for expanded clones.

V gene	clone size	D gene	J gene	CDR3 DNA	CDR3 protein
TRBV7-2	-	-	TRBJ1-1	TGTGCCAGCAGCTTAGCGACGGGGAACACTGAAGCTTTCTTT	CASSLATGNTEAFF
TRBV5-6	-	-	TRBJ2-1	TGTGCCAGCAGCTGGAGCGGTTTCGGCTACAATGAGCAGTTCTTC	CASSWSGFGYNEQFF
TRBV18	once	-	TRBJ1-1	TGTGCCAGCTCACCAAAGAACTTGAACACTGAAGCTTTCTTT	CASSPKNLNTEAFF
TRBV2	-	-	TRBJ1-3	TGTGCCAGCAGTGAGGGCAGAGCTGGAAACACCATATATTTT	CASSEGRAGNTIYF
TRBV6-5	once	-	TRBJ1-1	TGTGCCAGCAGTTACTCGAGACAGCTGAGCACTGAAGCTTTCTTT	CASSYSRQLSTEAFF
TRBV29-1	-	-	TRBJ2-7	TGCAGCGTTGAACAGGGGGGGAACGAGCAGTACTTC	CSVEQGGNEQYF
TRBV6-5	-	TRBD1	TRBJ1-1	TGTGCCAGCCCGAAGGGGGCAGCTCTGAACACTGAAGCTTTCTTT	CASPKGAALNTEAFF
TRBV9	-	TRBD2	TRBJ2-3	TGTGCCAGCAGCGTAGCGGGAGGGTCGATCGATACGCAGTATTTT	CASSVAGGSIDTQYF
TRBV19	-	-	TRBJ1-1	TGTGCCAGTAGTATTTGGGACACTGAAGCTTTCTTT	CASSIWDTEAFF
TRBV3-1/TRBV3-2	-	TRBD1	TRBJ2-7	TGTGCCAGCACCCGGCCCCGAACAGGGGCGCAGTACTTC	CASTRPRTGAQYF
TRBV27	-	-	TRBJ2-7	TGTGCCAGCAGTCCCCTAGCGAAAGGAGAGGTCTACGAGCAGTACTTC	CASSPLAKGEVYEQYF
TRBV7-9	-	TRBD1	TRBJ2-7	TGTGCCAGCAGCCAGGGTGGACAGGTGAGGTCCTACGAGCAGTACTTC	CASSQGGQVRSYEQYF
TRBV15	-	-	TRBJ1-5	TGTGCCACCAGCAGAGATCAACAGCCCCAGCATTTT	CATSRDQQPQHF
TRBV14	-	-	TRBJ1-1	TGTGCCAGCAGCCAGAGGGGCGCATTCGCTGAAGCTTTCTTT	CASSQRGAFAEAFF
TRBV5-1	-	TRBD1	TRBJ1-2	TGCGCCAGCAGCCAGGGGGCAAGATATGGCTACACCTTC	CASSQGARYGYTF
TRBV5-1	-	-	TRBJ2-4	TGCGCCAGCAGCTTGGGACAGCATCTCCGTCAGTACTTC	CASSLGQHLRQYF
TRBV28	-	-	TRBJ1-4	TGTGCCAGCAGTTCGGACAGCCCAGAGATTTTT	CASSSDSPEIF
TRBV6-1	-	TRBD1	TRBJ1-6	TGTGCCAGCAGGCCCTCGGGACAGGTCAATTCACCCCTCCACTTT	CASRPSGQVNSPLHF
TRBV4-3	once	-	TRBJ1-5	TGCGCCAGCAGCCAAGTGGCGGGTAGCAATCAGCCCCAGCATTTT	CASSQVAGSNQPQHF
TRBV18	-	-	TRBJ1-3	TGTGCCAGCTCACCCCCAGGGGTGGCAGGAAACACCATATATTTT	CASSPPGVAGNTIYF
TRBV12-3/TRBV12-4	-	-	TRBJ1-2	TGTGCCAGCAGTTTCGGACCTCGTGGCTACACCTTC	CASSFGPRGYTF
TRBV12-3/TRBV12-4	-	-	TRBJ1-4	TGTGCCAGCAGTTCAGGACAGCAAGAAAAACTGTTTTTT	CASSSGQQEKLFF
TRBV4-1	-	-	TRBJ2-7	TGCGCCAGCAGCCAAGATACTGCGGATGGGGAGCAGTACTTC	CASSQDTADGEQYF
TRBV5-1	-	TRBD1	TRBJ2-7	TGCGCCAGTACCGGGACAGATAAGCAGTACTTC	CASTGTDKQYF